Reported below is one TCR beta chain. This sample stems from a study of blood T cell repertoires in COVID-19. At the level of the study: From the United States, Italy and Spain came samples of acute and convalescent COVID-19. Sources were T cells, B-cell-depleted T cells, or PBMCs; the material itself was cDNA or gDNA.

Authors' data handling: The authors estimated nucleated cell counts from reference gene primer amplification. TCRdb's table, derived via immunoSEQ multiplex PCR, lists solely in-frame clones and lacks some. D and trimming were read from the DNA, whereas the V and J calls and clone size are those reported in that table. The repertoire holds 150,000 to 200,000 clones, with almost 85% as singletons. CDR3 length: 16 residues. CDR1 LGHNA and CDR2 YSLEER come from the germline V gene. Losses at the gene ends were 4 bases for V and 2 bases for J; bases not matched to a gene: 7. V gene TRBV4-3 combines with J gene TRBJ2-1; TRBD2 agrees at 8 bases. Sequenced: peripheral blood. This TCR was sampled from a man aged 40-49 years who had recovered from COVID-19. This CDR3 reads CASSRTSGLTYNEQFF. CDR3 in DNA: TGCGCCAGCAGCCGTACTAGCGGCCTGACCTACAATGAGCAGTTCTTC.